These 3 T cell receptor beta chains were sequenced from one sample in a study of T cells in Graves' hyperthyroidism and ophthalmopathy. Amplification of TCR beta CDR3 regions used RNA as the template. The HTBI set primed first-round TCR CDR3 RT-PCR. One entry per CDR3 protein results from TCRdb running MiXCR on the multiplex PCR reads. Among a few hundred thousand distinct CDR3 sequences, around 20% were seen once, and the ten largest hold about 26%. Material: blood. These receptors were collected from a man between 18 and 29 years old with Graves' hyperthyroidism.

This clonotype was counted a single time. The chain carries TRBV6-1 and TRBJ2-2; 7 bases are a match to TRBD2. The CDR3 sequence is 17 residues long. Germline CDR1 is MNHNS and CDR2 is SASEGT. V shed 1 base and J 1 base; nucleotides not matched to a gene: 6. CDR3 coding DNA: TGTGCCAGCAGTGAAGAGCGGGACCCCAAGAACACCGGGGAGCTGTTTTTT. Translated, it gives CASSEERDPKNTGELFF.

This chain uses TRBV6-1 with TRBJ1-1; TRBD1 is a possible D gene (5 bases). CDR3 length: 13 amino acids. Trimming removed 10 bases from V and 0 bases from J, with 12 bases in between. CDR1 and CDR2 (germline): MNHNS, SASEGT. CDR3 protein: CATAGPMNTEAFF. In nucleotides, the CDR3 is TGTGCCACCGCGGGACCTATGAACACTGAAGCTTTCTTT.

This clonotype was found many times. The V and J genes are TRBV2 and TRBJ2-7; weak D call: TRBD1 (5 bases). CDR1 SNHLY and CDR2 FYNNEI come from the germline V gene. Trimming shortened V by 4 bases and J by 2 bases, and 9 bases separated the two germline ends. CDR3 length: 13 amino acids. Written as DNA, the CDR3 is TGTGCCAGCAGTGGGGGCCCCACCTACGAGCAGTACTTC. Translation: CASSGGPTYEQYF.